Listed here is a single T cell receptor beta chain. Its antigen remains unknown. Next came a second PCR, run for about 6 to 11 cycles, which used a sample-barcoded 5' primer along with a J-beta primer mix. The template-switch adaptor was a 5' adaptor with 12 random nucleotides. It tagged each cDNA molecule. TCRdb ran MiXCR on the 5' RACE reads and lists one entry per CDR3 protein. The sample yields some 1.1 million distinct CDR3 sequences, approximately 38% seen once. Germline V gene lookup returns CDR1 ENHRY and CDR2 SYGVKD. The germline V and J ends were trimmed by 3 bases and 6 bases, with 8 bases remaining between them. The CDR3 covers 12 residues. Each sample gave at least 6.5 million isolated PBMCs. The data were obtained in a study of blood T cells in healthy people across ages. Study conclusions and caveats: The lack of PBMC sorting stopped any conclusive naive versus antigen-experienced comparison. Diversity was higher, and naive CD4+ cells more numerous, in long-lived donors than in aged donors.

The sample was blood. The TCR was taken from a man between 18 and 35 years old in good health. The chain recombines TRBV10-3 with TRBJ1-1; a weak D match, TRBD1 (6 bases). The CDR3 DNA reads as TGTGCCATCAGTGAAAGACAGGCTGAAGCTTTCTTT. Protein sequence: CAISERQAEAFF.